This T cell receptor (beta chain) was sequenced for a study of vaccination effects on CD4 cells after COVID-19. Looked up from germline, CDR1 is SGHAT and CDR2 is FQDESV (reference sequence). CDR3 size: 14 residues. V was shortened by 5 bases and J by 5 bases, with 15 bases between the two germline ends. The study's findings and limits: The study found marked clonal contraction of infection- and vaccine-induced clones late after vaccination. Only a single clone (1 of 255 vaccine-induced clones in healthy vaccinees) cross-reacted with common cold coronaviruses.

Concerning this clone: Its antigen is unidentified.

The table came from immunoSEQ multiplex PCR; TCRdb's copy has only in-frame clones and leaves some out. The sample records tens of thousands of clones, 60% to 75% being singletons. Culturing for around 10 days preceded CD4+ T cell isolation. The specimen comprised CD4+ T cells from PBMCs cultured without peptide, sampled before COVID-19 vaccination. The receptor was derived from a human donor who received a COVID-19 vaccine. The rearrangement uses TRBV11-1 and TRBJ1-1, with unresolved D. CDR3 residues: CASSPPSSVTEAFF. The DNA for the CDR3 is TGTGCCAGCAGCCCGCCTTCTTCGGTAACTGAAGCTTTCTTT.